Below are 2 T cell receptor beta chains sequenced from a single sample in a study of regulatory T cells in long-lasting Graves disease. Stated time point: newly diagnosed GD, antithyroid drugs for less than 3 months. Extracted RNA from PBMCs served as the source of the TCR library. The authors built TCR beta libraries using iRepertoire HTBI primers and Arm-PCR of CDR3 regions. A single record per CDR3 protein comes from TCRdb applying MiXCR to the multiplex PCR reads. The data contain 300,000 to 450,000 distinct CDR3 sequences, around 15% of them singletons. Specimen: peripheral blood mononuclear cells (PBMCs), collected at new diagnosis, from a patient treated with antithyroid drugs. These receptor sequences come from a female donor with Graves disease.

This clonotype was seen ten or more times. The rearrangement uses TRBV29-1 and TRBJ1-1, with TRBD1 as a possible D gene (5 bases). Deletions cut 2 bases from V and 4 bases from J, with 17 bases between. The CDR3 is made up of 15 amino acids. Germline-derived CDR1 and CDR2 are SQVTM and ANQGSEA. The DNA of the CDR3 is TGCAGCGTTGAAATATGGGGGGACGGGGGCACTGAAGCTTTCTTT. It codes for CSVEIWGDGGTEAFF.

This clonotype was counted ten times or more. The chain uses TRBV27 and TRBJ1-5, with D tentatively TRBD1 (5 bases). V was trimmed by 1 base and J by 1 base, leaving 8 bases between them. This CDR3 has 15 residues. Looked up from germline, CDR1 is MNHEY and CDR2 is SMNVEV (reference sequence). The CDR3 coding sequence is TGTGCCAGCAGTTTATGGGGGGGAAGCAATCAGCCCCAGCATTTT. Protein sequence: CASSLWGGSNQPQHF.